This is a list of T cell receptor beta chains from one sample in a study of technical replicates of blood from a few donors. Profiled with immunoSEQ multiplex PCR; TCRdb holds only in-frame clones, not every one. The repertoire includes about 60,000 clones, roughly 86% of them detected once, and 4.5% to 5.5% sits in the top ten. The sample comprised PBMCs. The source is a human donor in good health. Some clones in this sample may be carry-over from other donors' samples. Both conserved end residues are part of each CDR3. A D gene is named only where the DNA matches it firmly. Expanded clones are given a class, and other clones once, few, many or no size at all.

cdr3_aa: CASRSDREAFF
cdr3_nt: TGTGCAAGTCGATCGGACAGGGAAGCTTTCTTT
v_call: TRBV12-2
d_call: NA
cdr3_length: 11
clone_size: NA
j_call: TRBJ1-1

cdr3_aa: CASGLVITGGGNEQFF
cdr3_nt: TGTGCTAGTGGTTTGGTAATAACGGGAGGAGGCAATGAGCAGTTCTTC
v_call: TRBV12-5
d_call: TRBD2
cdr3_length: 16
clone_size: NA
j_call: TRBJ2-1

cdr3_aa: CASSLGGGTLNEQFF
cdr3_nt: TGTGCCAGCAGCTTAGGAGGTGGTACCCTCAATGAGCAGTTCTTC
v_call: TRBV7-2
d_call: NA
cdr3_length: 15
clone_size: NA
j_call: TRBJ2-1

cdr3_aa: CASSPMTGGSSGYTF
cdr3_nt: TGTGCCAGTAGCCCAATGACAGGGGGCTCTTCTGGCTACACCTTC
v_call: TRBV19
d_call: TRBD1
cdr3_length: 15
clone_size: NA
j_call: TRBJ1-2

cdr3_aa: CASSQSLQGYEQYF
cdr3_nt: TGCGCCAGCAGCCAAAGCCTACAGGGTTACGAGCAGTACTTC
v_call: TRBV4-3
d_call: NA
cdr3_length: 14
clone_size: NA
j_call: TRBJ2-7

cdr3_aa: CASSVDTLGGELFF
cdr3_nt: TGTGCCAGCAGCGTGGACACTCTGGGCGGGGAGCTGTTTTTT
v_call: TRBV9
d_call: NA
cdr3_length: 14
clone_size: NA
j_call: TRBJ2-2

cdr3_aa: CASSFTGERPQHF
cdr3_nt: TGTGCCAGCAGCTTTACAGGGGAAAGGCCCCAGCATTTT
v_call: TRBV7-8
d_call: TRBD1
cdr3_length: 13
clone_size: NA
j_call: TRBJ1-5

cdr3_aa: CASIPDRGRNTEAFF
cdr3_nt: TGTGCCAGCATCCCCGACCGGGGGAGGAACACTGAAGCTTTCTTT
v_call: TRBV7-9
d_call: NA
cdr3_length: 15
clone_size: NA
j_call: TRBJ1-1

cdr3_aa: CASSYVLAGEVEQFF
cdr3_nt: TGTGCCAGCAGTTACGTCCTAGCGGGAGAGGTTGAGCAGTTCTTC
v_call: TRBV6-5
d_call: TRBD2
cdr3_length: 15
clone_size: NA
j_call: TRBJ2-1

cdr3_aa: CASSPHGGEQYF
cdr3_nt: TGTGCCAGCAGCCCCCATGGCGGCGAGCAGTACTTC
v_call: TRBV7-9
d_call: NA
cdr3_length: 12
clone_size: NA
j_call: TRBJ2-7

cdr3_aa: CASSLLAGRQETQYF
cdr3_nt: TGTGCCAGCAGCTTGCTAGCGGGGCGTCAAGAGACCCAGTACTTC
v_call: TRBV5-6
d_call: TRBD2
cdr3_length: 15
clone_size: NA
j_call: TRBJ2-5

cdr3_aa: CASTLGVRGRGDTQYF
cdr3_nt: TGTGCCAGCACCCTGGGGGTTCGGGGTCGGGGGGATACGCAGTATTTT
v_call: TRBV5-6
d_call: NA
cdr3_length: 16
clone_size: few
j_call: TRBJ2-3

cdr3_aa: CASSYGTSGVYEQYF
cdr3_nt: TGCGCCAGCAGCTACGGGACTAGCGGGGTCTACGAGCAGTACTTC
v_call: TRBV5-1
d_call: TRBD2
cdr3_length: 15
clone_size: NA
j_call: TRBJ2-7

cdr3_aa: CASSYKLKGGYGYTF
cdr3_nt: TGTGCCAGCAGTTACAAGCTGAAGGGAGGCTATGGCTACACCTTC
v_call: TRBV6-5
d_call: NA
cdr3_length: 15
clone_size: NA
j_call: TRBJ1-2

cdr3_aa: CASSGSTGGPLHF
cdr3_nt: TGTGCCAGTAGCGGCTCCACCGGGGGACCCCTCCACTTT
v_call: TRBV19
d_call: NA
cdr3_length: 13
clone_size: once
j_call: TRBJ1-6

cdr3_aa: CASSQDLTSGRRETQYF
cdr3_nt: TGCGCCAGCAGCCAAGATTTGACTAGCGGGAGAAGAGAGACCCAGTACTTC
v_call: TRBV4-3
d_call: TRBD2
cdr3_length: 17
clone_size: NA
j_call: TRBJ2-5

cdr3_aa: CASSQDWPGWDTQYF
cdr3_nt: TGCGCCAGCAGCCAAGATTGGCCAGGGTGGGATACGCAGTATTTT
v_call: TRBV4-3
d_call: NA
cdr3_length: 15
clone_size: once
j_call: TRBJ2-3

cdr3_aa: CASSAPSGRSVDTQYF
cdr3_nt: TGTGCCAGCAGTGCCCCTAGTGGGAGGAGCGTAGATACGCAGTATTTT
v_call: TRBV25-1
d_call: NA
cdr3_length: 16
clone_size: NA
j_call: TRBJ2-3

cdr3_aa: CASSNAPGTRLYEQYF
cdr3_nt: TGTGCCAGCAGCAACGCCCCCGGGACTAGACTCTACGAGCAGTACTTC
v_call: TRBV21-1
d_call: NA
cdr3_length: 16
clone_size: NA
j_call: TRBJ2-7

cdr3_aa: CASSQDRAGENEKLFF
cdr3_nt: TGTGCCAGCAGCCAAGATCGGGCAGGGGAGAATGAAAAACTGTTTTTT
v_call: TRBV4-2
d_call: NA
cdr3_length: 16
clone_size: NA
j_call: TRBJ1-4

cdr3_aa: CASSLGGLAGGYQETQYF
cdr3_nt: TGTGCCAGCAGCTTAGGAGGGCTAGCGGGGGGCTACCAAGAGACCCAGTACTTC
v_call: TRBV11-1
d_call: TRBD2
cdr3_length: 18
clone_size: NA
j_call: TRBJ2-5

cdr3_aa: CAWRLVTSGSYEQYF
cdr3_nt: TGTGCCTGGAGGTTGGTTACTAGCGGGAGCTACGAGCAGTACTTC
v_call: TRBV30
d_call: TRBD2
cdr3_length: 15
clone_size: NA
j_call: TRBJ2-7

cdr3_aa: CSVGTPGGPYGYTF
cdr3_nt: TGCAGCGTTGGCACACCAGGTGGCCCCTATGGCTACACCTTC
v_call: TRBV29-1
d_call: NA
cdr3_length: 14
clone_size: NA
j_call: TRBJ1-2

cdr3_aa: CASRTLGTIRTNEQFF
cdr3_nt: TGTGCCAGCAGGACTCTCGGGACTATCCGGACCAATGAGCAGTTCTTC
v_call: TRBV2
d_call: TRBD2
cdr3_length: 16
clone_size: NA
j_call: TRBJ2-1

cdr3_aa: CASSLAGTSGGWADTQYF
cdr3_nt: TGTGCCAGCAGCTTAGCCGGGACTAGCGGGGGGTGGGCAGATACGCAGTATTTT
v_call: TRBV7-2
d_call: TRBD2
cdr3_length: 18
clone_size: once
j_call: TRBJ2-3

cdr3_aa: CASTGGNEKLFF
cdr3_nt: TGTGCCAGCACCGGCGGAAATGAAAAACTGTTTTTT
v_call: TRBV7-2
d_call: NA
cdr3_length: 12
clone_size: NA
j_call: TRBJ1-4

cdr3_aa: CASSPPLSGQGLSQYF
cdr3_nt: TGTGCCAGCTCACCACCGCTGTCTGGACAGGGTCTGTCCCAGTACTTC
v_call: TRBV18
d_call: TRBD1
cdr3_length: 16
clone_size: NA
j_call: TRBJ2-5

cdr3_aa: CASSWRRTNEKLFF
cdr3_nt: TGTGCCAGCAGTTGGAGGCGAACTAATGAAAAACTGTTTTTT
v_call: TRBV27
d_call: NA
cdr3_length: 14
clone_size: NA
j_call: TRBJ1-4

cdr3_aa: CASSSGTVSYNEQFF
cdr3_nt: TGTGCCAGCAGCTCCGGGACAGTCTCCTACAATGAGCAGTTCTTC
v_call: TRBV5-4
d_call: TRBD1
cdr3_length: 15
clone_size: NA
j_call: TRBJ2-1